These T cell receptor beta chains were read from a single sample in a study of OX40 agonist ivuxolimab in advanced cancers. Clones were sequenced by immunoSEQ multiplex PCR, and TCRdb holds only the in-frame ones, with some missing. The table records about 93,000 clones, about 91% of them present only once. The sequencing used CD4+ or CD8+ T cells sorted from blood, collected in a trial of the OX40 agonist ivuxolimab. The receptors were sampled from an adult with an advanced solid tumor such as melanoma, head and neck, liver or kidney cancer. CDR3s include the opening cysteine and the closing phenylalanine or tryptophan. Fields, in order: J gene, clone size, V gene, D gene, CDR3 DNA, CDR3 protein. A D gene is named only where the DNA matches it firmly. Some rows have no size entry. The others give once, few or many, or a class for an expanded clone.

TRBJ2-1 | . | TRBV19 | TRBD2 | TGTGCCAGTAGTATAGCGGGGGGCTCCTACAATGAGCAGTTCTTC | CASSIAGGSYNEQFF
TRBJ1-6 | . | TRBV30 | . | TGTGCCTTGGAGGGATCCCAGGGTGGTTCACCCCTCCACTTT | CALEGSQGGSPLHF
TRBJ2-2 | . | TRBV27 | TRBD2 | TGTGCCAGCAGTTTTGATGGGAGGGTCGCCGGGGAGCTGTTTTTT | CASSFDGRVAGELFF
TRBJ2-2 | . | TRBV5-5 | TRBD2 | TGTGCCAGCAGCTTGGGACTAGCGGGGGGGCCGGGCACCGGGGAGCTGTTTTTT | CASSLGLAGGPGTGELFF
TRBJ2-3 | . | TRBV5-1 | . | TGCGCCAGCAGCTTTGGGGAATTCACAGATACGCAGTATTTT | CASSFGEFTDTQYF
TRBJ2-1 | . | TRBV6-1 | . | TGTGCCAGCAGTGAATTTGGCAGATACAATGAGCAGTTCTTC | CASSEFGRYNEQFF
TRBJ1-1 | . | TRBV9 | TRBD1 | TGTGCCAGCAGCGTAACAACAGGGGGGAACACTGAAGCTTTCTTT | CASSVTTGGNTEAFF
TRBJ1-2 | . | TRBV6-6 | TRBD1 | TGTGCCAGCAGTTACGGAGACAGGGGGCTGGGCTACACCTTC | CASSYGDRGLGYTF
TRBJ2-1 | . | TRBV30 | . | TGTGCCTGGAGGGCCGCGGGGCTCCAAGGTGAGCAGTTCTTC | CAWRAAGLQGEQFF
TRBJ1-2 | . | TRBV6-1 | TRBD1 | TGTGCCAGCAGTGACGGACAGGGGAGTTGGGGCTACACCTTC | CASSDGQGSWGYTF
TRBJ2-1 | . | TRBV5-4 | TRBD2 | TGTGCCAGCAGCTTGGGACTAGCGGGAGTCAATGAGCAGTTCTTC | CASSLGLAGVNEQFF
TRBJ1-3 | few | TRBV5-4 | TRBD1 | TGTGCCAGCAGCTTACTGGGACAGGCGGCTGGAAACACCATATATTTT | CASSLLGQAAGNTIYF
TRBJ2-2 | . | TRBV18 | . | TGTGCCAGCTCACCGCGGAAGGCGGGGGAGCTGTTTTTT | CASSPRKAGELFF
TRBJ2-5 | . | TRBV5-1 | TRBD1 | TGCGCCAGCAGCTACGACAGGGGCCAAGAGACCCAGTACTTC | CASSYDRGQETQYF
TRBJ1-6 | . | TRBV7-9 | . | TGTGCCAGCAGCTCCGGGTCCAGTTTTCCCCTCCACTTT | CASSSGSSFPLHF
TRBJ2-6 | few | TRBV2 | . | TGTGCCAGCAGTGACTCTGGGGCCAACGTCCTGACTTTC | CASSDSGANVLTF
TRBJ1-5 | . | TRBV18 | . | TGTGCCAGCTCACCGGGCAATCAGCCCCAGCATTTT | CASSPGNQPQHF
TRBJ1-5 | . | TRBV10-3 | . | TGTGCCATCAGTGAGTCAGGTTCGTCGGGTCAGCCCCAGCATTTT | CAISESGSSGQPQHF
TRBJ1-6 | . | TRBV19 | . | TGTGCCAGTAGTATAGGGTCAGGCGGGACGGCGAGTAATTCACCCCTCCACTTT | CASSIGSGGTASNSPLHF
TRBJ2-5 | . | TRBV11-1 | TRBD1 | TGTGCCAGCAAGGGACAGCCCCAAGAGACCCAGTACTTC | CASKGQPQETQYF
TRBJ2-5 | . | TRBV11-2 | TRBD2 | TGTGCCAGCAGCCGCGGTACTAGCGGGGGGCTCCAAGAGACCCAGTACTTC | CASSRGTSGGLQETQYF
TRBJ1-2 | . | TRBV6-1 | TRBD1 | TGTGCCAGCAGTGGACAGGGACAGAATTTTCTCTATGGCTACACCTTC | CASSGQGQNFLYGYTF
TRBJ2-3 | . | TRBV10-3 | TRBD2 | TGTGCCATCAGTCCTCGGGGGGACCCAGATACGCAGTATTTT | CAISPRGDPDTQYF
TRBJ2-7 | . | TRBV11-2 | . | TGTGCCAGCAGACCTGCCAGCTCCTACGAGCAGTACTTC | CASRPASSYEQYF
TRBJ1-3 | . | TRBV5-1 | TRBD1 | TGCGCCAGCAATCCGACAGGGCCTTCTGGAAACACCATATATTTT | CASNPTGPSGNTIYF
TRBJ2-7 | . | TRBV4-2 | TRBD2 | TGTGCCAGCAGCCAGATCAAACTAGCGGGAGCCGGCGAGCAGTACTTC | CASSQIKLAGAGEQYF
TRBJ2-7 | . | TRBV19 | . | TGTGCCAGTAGTTTCAGGGTGACCTACGAGCAGTACTTC | CASSFRVTYEQYF
TRBJ2-7 | . | TRBV6-5 | . | TGTGCCAGCAGTTACTCCAGGGATCACGAGCAGTACTTC | CASSYSRDHEQYF